A single sample gave rise to the 14 T cell receptor beta chains below, sequenced in a study of shared clonotypes between healthy human individuals. The method was immunoSEQ multiplex PCR; TCRdb's version includes in-frame clones alone and lacks a portion of them. The sample contains around 1 million clones, about three quarters of which appear only once. The sequenced sample was memory CD4+ T cells sorted from blood. The subset was: CD45RA-negative fraction. The receptors originated from a man aged 18 to 30 in good health.

The chain is built from TRBV4-2 and TRBJ2-7; perhaps TRBD2 as D (6 bases). With 4 bases removed from V and 3 bases from J, the gap between germline ends came to 19 bases. Germline assignment: CDR1 LGHNA and CDR2 YNFKEQ. The CDR3 totals 16 residues. This chain's CDR3 is CASSRSLGEAFYEQYF. The CDR3 bases are TGTGCCAGCAGCCGCTCGTTGGGGGAGGCCTTCTACGAGCAGTACTTC.

The sample holds many counts of this clone. This chain links TRBV29-1 with TRBJ2-1; D remains ambiguous. V gave up 7 bases and J gave up 8 bases, with 9 bases separating them. The germline V gene encodes CDR1 SQVTM and CDR2 ANQGSEA. The length of the CDR3 is 10 residues. The CDR3: CSADNDEQFF. The DNA for the CDR3 is TGCAGCGCTGATAATGATGAGCAGTTCTTC.

The chain combines TRBV21-1 with TRBJ2-7; TRBD2 is taken as the D call from the table, unchecked against the DNA. TRBV21-1 is recorded as a pseudogene. The CDR3 has 12 amino acids. The CDR3, as DNA: TGTGCCAGCACTGGTCGGAGCTACGAGCAGTACTTC. It codes for CASTGRSYEQYF.

The table lists this clone with a few counts. The rearrangement joins TRBV6-4 to TRBJ2-7; tentative D call: TRBD1 (6 bases). This CDR3 spans 16 amino acids. Looked up from germline, CDR1 is MRHNA and CDR2 is SNTAGT. V was clipped by 4 bases and J by 1 base, with 17 bases between them. The chain's CDR3 is CASSVGLGTSSYEQYF. As DNA, the CDR3 is TGTGCCAGCAGTGTCGGTTTAGGGACATCTTCCTACGAGCAGTACTTC.

As to this clone: Within the sample, other DNA sequences also encode this same CDR3. This rearrangement joins TRBV7-2 to TRBJ1-1; TRBD1 agrees at 7 bases. CDR1 and CDR2 (germline): SGHTA, FQGNSA. V shed 6 bases, J shed 2 bases, and the junction held 9 bases outside the gene matches. This CDR3 region has 15 residues. The CDR3 region is CASSPRQGLNTEAFF. CDR3 coding DNA: TGTGCCAGCAGTCCAAGACAGGGCCTAAACACTGAAGCTTTCTTT.

This clone was seen ten or more times. This specimen includes other DNA sequences encoding the same CDR3. The chain is built from TRBV2 and TRBJ2-5; D is unclear. The CDR3 loop spans 11 amino acids. Germline CDR1 SNHLY, CDR2 FYNNEI. Between the trimmed V and J ends, which lost 6 bases and 2 bases, there was a span of 4 bases. CDR3 DNA sequence: TGTGCCAGCAGCCCACAAGAGACCCAGTACTTC. This encodes CASSPQETQYF.

J is TRBJ1-6 and V is TRBV6-5, with TRBD1 identical over 7 bases. Per the germline V gene, CDR1 is MNHEY and CDR2 is SVGAGI. This CDR3 region has 14 residues. Trimming removed 6 bases from V and 7 bases from J; junction bases left unmatched: 6. The CDR3 reads CASRYRGGNSPLHF. CDR3 DNA sequence: TGTGCCAGCAGGTACAGGGGCGGGAATTCACCCCTCCACTTT.

The chain's CDR3 is CASSFLAGEQYF. CDR3 nucleotide sequence: TGTGCCAGCAGTTTTCTCGCGGGGGAGCAGTATTTT. The chain joins TRBV28 to TRBJ2-3; 7 nucleotides agree with TRBD2. The CDR3 has 12 amino acids. The germline V gene encodes CDR1 MDHEN and CDR2 SYDVKM. Trimming cost V 3 bases and J 11 bases; bases outside gene matches: 5.

The gene calls are TRBV29-1 and TRBJ2-1; D unresolved. Trimming removed 7 bases from V and 3 bases from J, with 16 bases in between. This CDR3 region has 14 residues. The germline gives CDR1 SQVTM, CDR2 ANQGSEA. In DNA, the CDR3 is TGCAGCGCCATGGACGGGTTAGTCTACAATGAGCAGTTCTTC. Its protein product is CSAMDGLVYNEQFF.

For this clone: A far larger clone lies a single base away; this is likely a read error. The gene calls are TRBV4-2 and TRBJ2-7, with D perhaps TRBD1 (6 bases). Deletions cut 4 bases from V and 0 bases from J, with 10 bases between. This CDR3 has 14 residues. Germline-derived CDR1 and CDR2 are LGHNA and YNFKEQ. The CDR3 bases are TGTGCCAGCAGCCTGGGCAGGGGCTCCTACGAGCAGTACTTC. Its translation is CASSLGRGSYEQYF.

The chain recombines TRBV9 with TRBJ1-4; TRBD1 is a possible D gene (6 bases). Germline V CDR1 and CDR2: SGDLS, YYNGEE. Trimming pared 4 bases from V and 5 bases from J, leaving 18 bases between. The CDR3 sequence is 16 residues long. The chain's CDR3 is CASSPETGGANEKLFF. The CDR3 coding sequence is TGTGCCAGCAGCCCAGAGACCGGGGGCGCGAATGAAAAACTGTTTTTT.

This sequence joins TRBV7-6 and TRBJ2-1, with a tentative D call TRBD2 (6 bases). The V end lost 4 bases, the J end lost 10 bases, and 14 bases lay between the germline ends. Germline V gene lookup returns CDR1 SGHVS and CDR2 FNYEAQ. This CDR3 has 13 amino acids. The CDR3 loop reads CASSSAPAGEQFF. The CDR3 DNA reads as TGTGCCAGCAGCTCGGCCCCTGCGGGGGAGCAGTTCTTC.

This clone was seen a handful of times. The chain combines TRBV19 with TRBJ1-2, with a tentative D call TRBD1 (5 bases). V was shortened by 4 bases and J by 2 bases, with 14 bases between the two germline ends. Germline assignment: CDR1 LNHDA and CDR2 SQIVND (reference sequence). The CDR3 has 15 amino acids. This CDR3 reads CASSTTWTPNYGYTF. The DNA of the CDR3 is TGTGCCAGTAGTACAACCTGGACACCAAACTATGGCTACACCTTC.

The chain joins TRBV19 to TRBJ2-3, with 8 bases aligning to TRBD1. Trimming took 6 bases from V and 4 from J; bases not matched to a gene: 6. The CDR3 loop spans 14 amino acids. Per the germline V gene, CDR1 is LNHDA and CDR2 is SQIVND (reference sequence). The CDR3 sequence: CASRTGAVADTQYF. CDR3 coding DNA: TGTGCCAGTAGGACAGGGGCGGTTGCAGATACGCAGTATTTT.